The sequence of this T cell receptor (beta chain) was determined in a study of blood T cell repertoires in COVID-19 (dated by TCRdb to 2020 to 2021). For the wider study: Collaborator samples came from the United States, Italy and Spain and covered acute and convalescent phases of COVID-19. The material from the prospective study consisted of cDNA or gDNA derived from T cells, B-cell-depleted T cells, or PBMCs. Deeply sampled blood TCRbeta repertoires from subjects exposed to, actively infected with, or recovered from COVID-19 were included in the dataset. The repertoires were released in a freely available public database meant as a resource for research on the immune response to SARS-CoV-2. The samples were drawn from the first 160 participants of the ongoing ImmuneRACE study and from 950 to 1,500 subjects provided by 6 global collaborators. A de-identified subject ID, COVID-19 status, age in years and sex were almost always included in the sample metadata. Where available, HLA class I and class II types were obtained from metadata supplied by the sample provider rather than from assay-based typing. Points the paper makes about the study in general: How much clinical and demographic metadata was included differed by source and by participant, and the metadata was provided uncurated.

TCRbeta CDR3 regions were amplified from genomic DNA by means of the immunoSEQ Assay, a bias-controlled multiplex PCR. The authors' analysis ran thus. Nucleated cell counts per sample were estimated from amplification of reference gene primers within the assay. To quantify the absolute abundance of each unique TCRbeta CDR3 rearrangement, sequence reads were collapsed and filtered. For each sample, productive Simpson clonality was calculated by taking the square root of Simpson's diversity index across productive rearrangements. TCRdb retrieved this table from immuneACCESS and kept in-frame rearrangements only. Not all clones are present; in checked studies, unresolved V genes account for under half, and no reason is known for the remainder. Clone size and V and J calls were adopted from that table, with D and trimming inferred from the DNA. In this sample the table shows a few hundred thousand clones, approximately 86% of which occur a single time. Of the sample, 3.5% to 4.5% falls within the top ten clones.

Enrolling through a virtual design, the prospective study's participants ranged in age from roughly 18 to 95 years and lived across 20 to 30 United States geographic areas. In the prospective study, participants were assigned to cohorts based on the clinical history participants reported in a screening survey and a study questionnaire. In the prospective study, whole blood, serum and a nasopharyngeal or oropharyngeal swab were collected from each participant by mobile phlebotomists. Participants in the prospective study had the option to provide additional blood draws and questionnaires over a roughly 2-month period. Prospective study blood samples were shipped either frozen or at room temperature before DNA extraction. About this clone itself: The clone's antigen remains unknown. No base quality information exists; no much larger clone differs at one position.

The cysteine opens and the phenylalanine closes a CDR3 of 15 amino acids. Only the CDR3 region is kept as DNA, spanning 45 bases read in frame from base 1. V is cut by 4 bases and J by 5 bases, and the space between the germline ends is 18 bases. CDR1 and CDR2 are read off the germline V gene (reference sequence) as LNHNV and YYDKDF. The V gene is TRBV15 and the J gene is TRBJ2-7; no D gene call is confident. The source material was PBMCs or T cells enriched from blood (not recorded which). The receptor was isolated from a woman aged 35 to 49 with acute COVID-19. The sequenced DNA is TGTGCCACCAGCACTGTCTATGGTGGTAATAACGAGCAGTACTTC. Its protein is CATSTVYGGNNEQYF. The CDR3, completed at both ends by the reference TRBV15 and TRBJ2-7 genes, gives the full variable domain DAMVIQNPRYQVTQFGKPVTLSCSQTLNHNVMYWYQQKSSQAPKLLFHYYDKDFNNEADTPDNFQSRRPNTSFCFLDIRSPGLGDTAMYLCATSTVYGGNNEQYFGPGTRLTVT.